This paragraph covers one T cell receptor beta chain sequence. Antigen: not known. This sample is drawn from a study of T cells in localized non-small cell lung cancer. Using immunoSEQ multiplex PCR, the repertoire was profiled, and TCRdb retains in-frame clones only, with some absent. The sample lists tens of thousands of clones, less than 95% occurring once. Points from the study as a whole: The tumor had only one region sequenced, so heterogeneity remains possible. Greater T cell density in blood accompanied longer overall survival. The study found T cell clonality highest in uninvolved adjacent lung, above tumor. There were a median around 57 of the top 100 tumor clones appearing in adjacent lung.

V lost 5 bases to trimming and J lost 8 bases, with 18 bases between them. CDR1 is MDHEN and CDR2 is SYDVKM in the germline V gene. This CDR3 has 15 residues. The receptor was derived from a woman aged 40-75 years with stage I lung adenocarcinoma. The specimen comprised peripheral blood, sampled before any cancer treatment. The genes are TRBV28 and TRBJ1-4, with D perhaps matching TRBD1 (6 bases). CDR3 loop: CASSITGIVREKLFF. The DNA of the CDR3 is TGTGCCAGCAGTATCACAGGGATCGTCAGAGAAAAACTGTTTTTT.